The rows below give T cell receptor beta chains drawn from one sample of a study of T cell repertoires in cytomegalovirus infection. TCRdb fed the reads into MiXCR, producing one record per CDR3 protein. The profile shows more than 110,000 distinct CDR3 sequences, 32% of them singletons. These receptors have no identified antigens. The sample was CD8+ T cells from cultured PBMCs, taken from culture after CMV antigen stimulation. These receptors all stem from a human donor in good health (CMV status not recorded). Some clones in this sample may be carry-over from other donors' samples. Each CDR3 is given with its conserved first and last residue. The D gene is left open where the match is weak. Size values are once, few and many counts, or a class for expanded clones, and some rows have none.

clone size	V gene	D gene	J gene	CDR3 DNA	CDR3 protein
NA	TRBV5-5	NA	TRBJ2-7	TGTGCCAGCAGCCTCATCTCCGGGGCCGGCTACGAGCAGTACTTC	CASSLISGAGYEQYF
NA	TRBV19	NA	TRBJ2-1	TGTGCCAGTAGTATATCCAACTACAATGAGCAGTTCTTC	CASSISNYNEQFF
few	TRBV27	NA	TRBJ1-5	TGTGCCAGCAGTTCCGGGACCTGGAGCAATCAGCCCCAGCATTTT	CASSSGTWSNQPQHF
NA	TRBV7-2	NA	TRBJ2-1	TGTGCCAGCAGCCCGACCGAGAATCCCTTAGGATCCTACAATGAGCAGTTCTTC	CASSPTENPLGSYNEQFF
few	TRBV7-6	NA	TRBJ1-1	TGTGCCAGCACCGTCCTGGACACTGAAGCTTTCTTT	CASTVLDTEAFF
NA	TRBV27	NA	TRBJ2-1	TGTGCCAGCAGTTTAGTGGCGGGGCACGCCTACAATGAGCAGTTCTTC	CASSLVAGHAYNEQFF
NA	TRBV19	NA	TRBJ2-2	TGTGCCAGTAGTATCTCAGGGCAGGACACCGGGGAGCTGTTTTTT	CASSISGQDTGELFF
NA	TRBV27	TRBD1	TRBJ2-5	TGTGCCAGCAGTCCATACCCGGGACAGGTTACAGAGACCCAGTACTTC	CASSPYPGQVTETQYF
NA	TRBV6-5	NA	TRBJ1-2	TGTGCCAGCAGTTACTCAGGTTCTAATGGCTACACCTTC	CASSYSGSNGYTF
few	TRBV6-8	NA	TRBJ1-2	TGTGCCAGCAGTTACTCCGGATTATATGGCTACACCTTC	CASSYSGLYGYTF
NA	TRBV20-1	TRBD2	TRBJ2-3	TGCAGTGCCCCGGGGACTAGCGGGGGGCCCACAGATACGCAGTATTTT	CSAPGTSGGPTDTQYF
NA	TRBV10-3	NA	TRBJ1-5	TGTGCCATCAGTGAGGTTGGTCAGCCCCAGCATTTT	CAISEVGQPQHF
NA	TRBV7-2	NA	TRBJ2-7	TGTGCCAGCAGCCCTAAGGTGGGCTACGAGCAGTACTTC	CASSPKVGYEQYF
NA	TRBV7-9	NA	TRBJ1-1	TGTGCCAGCGTCCCCAGCTGGGTGAACACTGAAGCTTTCTTT	CASVPSWVNTEAFF
few	TRBV4-1	NA	TRBJ1-2	TGCGCCAGCAGCCAAGGGGCAGCGGGCTACACCTTC	CASSQGAAGYTF
NA	TRBV6-5	NA	TRBJ2-7	TGTGCCAGCAGTTCTCGGGACAACCACTACGAGCAGTACTTC	CASSSRDNHYEQYF
few	TRBV12-3/TRBV12-4	NA	TRBJ2-3	TGTGCCAGCAGCAAGAACAGGGACTTTACAGATACGCAGTATTTT	CASSKNRDFTDTQYF
NA	TRBV12-3/TRBV12-4	NA	TRBJ2-3	TGTGCCAGCAGTTCCCAGGGGCTGGCAGATACGCAGTATTTT	CASSSQGLADTQYF
NA	TRBV24-1	NA	TRBJ2-1	TGTGCCACCAGTGATCTAGGTCCGACGCAGTTCTTC	CATSDLGPTQFF
NA	TRBV27	NA	TRBJ2-1	TGTGCCAGCAGTTTCGGGGGCGAGGTCAATGAGCAGTTCTTC	CASSFGGEVNEQFF
many	TRBV7-8	TRBD2	TRBJ2-4	TGTGCCAGCAGCTTATGGGCTAGCGGGGGGGCCCTAGCCAAAAACATTCAGTACTTC	CASSLWASGGALAKNIQYF
few	TRBV7-9	NA	TRBJ1-4	TGTGCCAGCAGACGCGCCTGGGCAGTTAATGAAAAACTGTTTTTT	CASRRAWAVNEKLFF
few	TRBV7-4	TRBD1	TRBJ1-3	TGTGCCAGCAGCTCCCGGACAGGCGCCTCTGGAAACACCATATATTTT	CASSSRTGASGNTIYF
NA	TRBV12-5	TRBD1	TRBJ1-5	TGTGCTAGTGGTTACCCAGGGGGGGACAGCAATCAGCCCCAGCATTTT	CASGYPGGDSNQPQHF
NA	TRBV12-3/TRBV12-4	TRBD1	TRBJ2-7	TGTGCCAGCAGTTCCGGACAGGGGGCTGCCTACGAGCAGTACTTC	CASSSGQGAAYEQYF
few	TRBV5-4	NA	TRBJ2-7	TGTGCCAGCAGCTTGTGGGAAGGGAGCCACGAGCAGTACTTC	CASSLWEGSHEQYF
NA	TRBV5-6	TRBD1	TRBJ1-4	TGTGCCAGCAGCAACCGGGACAGGGGGATTGAAGAAAAACTGTTTTTT	CASSNRDRGIEEKLFF
NA	TRBV19	NA	TRBJ1-2	TGTGCCAGTAGTACCTTTGACATCGACCCCTATGGCTACACCTTC	CASSTFDIDPYGYTF
few	TRBV5-1	NA	TRBJ2-7	TGCGCCAGCAGCTCATCGGAGGGATCCTACGAGCAGTACTTC	CASSSSEGSYEQYF
NA	TRBV7-6	TRBD2	TRBJ2-1	TGTGCCAGCAGCTGGACTAGTGGCTATGAGCAGTTCTTC	CASSWTSGYEQFF